The clone carrying this TCR beta chain appeared many times. The target antigen is unknown. The CDR3 is 13 amino acids. V was trimmed by 6 bases and J by 0 bases, leaving 8 bases between them. The germline CDR1 and CDR2 sequences are MGHDK and SYGVNS. The data stem from a study of CD8 T cells in ankylosing spondylitis. Regarding the study as a whole: Clones linked to disease, bearing a CD8+ phenotype, were relatively rare in peripheral blood.

From the 5' RACE reads, TCRdb called clonotypes with MiXCR, one entry per CDR3 protein. The profile shows some 220,000 distinct CDR3 sequences, around 8% of them singletons. This TCR was recovered from a female donor with ankylosing spondylitis or in good health (not recorded which). Source material: blood, either unsorted or a sorted T cell fraction (not recorded which). This chain links TRBV25-1 with TRBJ1-1, with no clear D. As DNA, the CDR3 is TGTGCCAGCAGAAACAGAATGAACACTGAAGCTTTCTTT. Translating gives CASRNRMNTEAFF.